This T cell receptor (beta chain) originates from a study of T cells in Graves' hyperthyroidism and ophthalmopathy. Each 10 ml fresh peripheral blood draw supplied the PBMCs. Study observations and caveats: Before onset, ophthalmopathy was predicted by the model a median roughly 6.8 months earlier. In blood, most of the thyroid clonotypes expanded above 0.001 were also present.

Amplification targeted TCR beta CDR3 regions from RNA transcripts. First-round RT-PCR targeting the TCR CDR3 was performed with the HTBI primer set. In TCRdb, the multiplex PCR reads were re-called with MiXCR into one record per CDR3 protein. Found here are roughly 550,000 distinct CDR3 sequences, approximately 16% of them singletons; the top ten hold approximately 30%. This clonotype was detected only a few times. Its antigen is undetermined. This receptor was obtained from a woman in her 30s with Graves' ophthalmopathy. The specimen was blood.

As DNA, the CDR3 is TGTGCCATCAGTGAGCAAATGGGAAAAGACTATGGCTACACCTTC. This gives the protein CAISEQMGKDYGYTF. The chain carries TRBV10-3 and TRBJ1-2; no firm D call. Trimming stripped 2 bases from V and 3 bases from J, with 13 bases between. The CDR3 spans 15 residues. Germline V gene sequence: CDR1 ENHRY, CDR2 SYGVKD.